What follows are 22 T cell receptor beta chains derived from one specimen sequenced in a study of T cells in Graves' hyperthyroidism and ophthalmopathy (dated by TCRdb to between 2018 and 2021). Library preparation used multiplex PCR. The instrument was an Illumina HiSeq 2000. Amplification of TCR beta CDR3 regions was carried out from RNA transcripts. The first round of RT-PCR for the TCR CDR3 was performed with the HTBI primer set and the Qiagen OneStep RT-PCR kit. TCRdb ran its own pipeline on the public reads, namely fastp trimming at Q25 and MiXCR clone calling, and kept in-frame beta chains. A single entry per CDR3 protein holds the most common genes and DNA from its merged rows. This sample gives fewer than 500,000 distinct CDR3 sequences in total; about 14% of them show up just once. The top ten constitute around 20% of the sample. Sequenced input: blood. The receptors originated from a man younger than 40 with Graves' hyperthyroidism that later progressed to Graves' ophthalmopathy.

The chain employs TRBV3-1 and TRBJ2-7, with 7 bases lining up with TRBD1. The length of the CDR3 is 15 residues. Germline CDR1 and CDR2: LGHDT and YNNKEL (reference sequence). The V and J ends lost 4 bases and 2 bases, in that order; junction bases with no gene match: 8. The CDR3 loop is CASSPRDRQAYEQYF. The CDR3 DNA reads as TGTGCCAGCAGCCCCCGGGACAGACAAGCCTACGAGCAGTACTTC.

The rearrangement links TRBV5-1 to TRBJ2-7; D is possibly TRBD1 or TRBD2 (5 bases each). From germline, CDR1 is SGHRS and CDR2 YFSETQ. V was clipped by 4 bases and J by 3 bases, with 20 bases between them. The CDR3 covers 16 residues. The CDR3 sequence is CASSANPSGPYYEQYF. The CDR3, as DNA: TGCGCCAGCAGCGCTAACCCTTCGGGACCGTACTACGAGCAGTACTTC.

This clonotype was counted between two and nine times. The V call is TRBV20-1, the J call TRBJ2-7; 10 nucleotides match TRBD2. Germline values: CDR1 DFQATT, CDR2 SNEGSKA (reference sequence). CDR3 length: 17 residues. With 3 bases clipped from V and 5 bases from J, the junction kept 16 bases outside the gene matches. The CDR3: CSASFLAGAFTLDEQYF. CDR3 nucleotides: TGCAGTGCTAGTTTCCTAGCGGGGGCTTTTACATTGGACGAGCAGTACTTC.

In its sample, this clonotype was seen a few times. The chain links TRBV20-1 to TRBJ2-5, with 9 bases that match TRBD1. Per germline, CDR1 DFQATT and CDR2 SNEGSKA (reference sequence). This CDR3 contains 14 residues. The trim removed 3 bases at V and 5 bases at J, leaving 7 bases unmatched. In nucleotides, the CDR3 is TGCAGTGCTAGCCGGGGGACAGGGAAGGAGACCCAGTACTTC. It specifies CSASRGTGKETQYF.

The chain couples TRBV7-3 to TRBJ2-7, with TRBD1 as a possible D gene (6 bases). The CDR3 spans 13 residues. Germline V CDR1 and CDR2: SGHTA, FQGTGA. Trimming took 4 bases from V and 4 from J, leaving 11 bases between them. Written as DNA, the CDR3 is TGTGCCAGCAGCTACGACAGGCAGTACGAGCAGTACTTC. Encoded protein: CASSYDRQYEQYF.

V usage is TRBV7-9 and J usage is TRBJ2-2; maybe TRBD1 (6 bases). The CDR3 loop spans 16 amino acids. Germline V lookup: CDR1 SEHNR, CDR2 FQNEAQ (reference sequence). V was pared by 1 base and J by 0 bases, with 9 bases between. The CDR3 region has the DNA TGTGCCAGCAGCTTAGGAGGGGGAGCGAACACCGGGGAGCTGTTTTTT. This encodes CASSLGGGANTGELFF.

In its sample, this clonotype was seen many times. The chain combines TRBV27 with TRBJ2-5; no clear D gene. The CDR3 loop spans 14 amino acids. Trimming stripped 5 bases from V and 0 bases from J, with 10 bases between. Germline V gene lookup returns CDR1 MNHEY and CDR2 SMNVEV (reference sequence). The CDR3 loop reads CASSIGRYQETQYF. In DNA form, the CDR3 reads TGTGCCAGCAGTATCGGAAGGTACCAAGAGACCCAGTACTTC.

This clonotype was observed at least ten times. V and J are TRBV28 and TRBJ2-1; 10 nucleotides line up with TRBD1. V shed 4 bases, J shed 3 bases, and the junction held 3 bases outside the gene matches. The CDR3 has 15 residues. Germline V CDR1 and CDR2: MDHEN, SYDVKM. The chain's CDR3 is CASSSDRGYYNEQFF. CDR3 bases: TGTGCCAGCAGTTCGGACAGGGGGTACTACAATGAGCAGTTCTTC.

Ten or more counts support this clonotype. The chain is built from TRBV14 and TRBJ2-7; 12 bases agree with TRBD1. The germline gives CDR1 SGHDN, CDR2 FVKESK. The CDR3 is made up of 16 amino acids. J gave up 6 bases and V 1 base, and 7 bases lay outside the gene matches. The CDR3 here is CASSQVLGTGGFEQYF. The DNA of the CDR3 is TGTGCCAGCAGCCAAGTATTAGGGACAGGGGGCTTCGAGCAGTACTTC.

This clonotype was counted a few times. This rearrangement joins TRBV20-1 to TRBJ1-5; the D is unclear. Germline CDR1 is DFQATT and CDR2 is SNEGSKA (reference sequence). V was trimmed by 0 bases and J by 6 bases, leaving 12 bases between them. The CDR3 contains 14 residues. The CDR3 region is CSARDSGGGQPQHF. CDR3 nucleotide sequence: TGCAGTGCTAGAGATAGCGGAGGCGGTCAGCCCCAGCATTTT.

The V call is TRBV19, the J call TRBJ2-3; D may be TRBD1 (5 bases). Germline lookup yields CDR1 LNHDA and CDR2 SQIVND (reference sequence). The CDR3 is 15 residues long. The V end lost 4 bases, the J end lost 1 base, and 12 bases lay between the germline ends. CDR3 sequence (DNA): TGTGCCAGTAGTACGCAGGGTTTTGGCACAGATACGCAGTATTTT. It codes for CASSTQGFGTDTQYF.

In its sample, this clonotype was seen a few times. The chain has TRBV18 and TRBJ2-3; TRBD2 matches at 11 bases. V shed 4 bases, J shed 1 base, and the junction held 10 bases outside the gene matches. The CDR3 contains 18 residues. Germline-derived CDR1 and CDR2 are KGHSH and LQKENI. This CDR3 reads CASSLRAPSGGRTDTQYF. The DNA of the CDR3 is TGTGCCAGCTCACTAAGGGCCCCTAGCGGGGGGCGCACAGATACGCAGTATTTT.

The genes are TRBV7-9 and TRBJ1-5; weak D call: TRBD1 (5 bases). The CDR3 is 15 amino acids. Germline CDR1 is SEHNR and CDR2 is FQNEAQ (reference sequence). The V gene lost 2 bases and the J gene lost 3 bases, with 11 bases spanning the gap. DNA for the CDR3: TGTGCCAGCAGCTTACAGGGAAGTCTCAATCAGCCCCAGCATTTT. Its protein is CASSLQGSLNQPQHF.

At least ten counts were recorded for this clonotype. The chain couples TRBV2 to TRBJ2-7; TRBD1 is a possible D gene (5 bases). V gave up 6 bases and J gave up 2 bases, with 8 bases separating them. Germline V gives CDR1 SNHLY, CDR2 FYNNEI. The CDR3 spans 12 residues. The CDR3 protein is CASSWGPYEQYF. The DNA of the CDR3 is TGTGCCAGCAGCTGGGGCCCCTACGAGCAGTACTTC.

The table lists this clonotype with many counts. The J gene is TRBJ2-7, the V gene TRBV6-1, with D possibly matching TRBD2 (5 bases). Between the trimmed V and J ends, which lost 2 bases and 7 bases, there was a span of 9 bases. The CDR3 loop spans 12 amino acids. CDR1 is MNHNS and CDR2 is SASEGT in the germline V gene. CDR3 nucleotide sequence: TGTGCCAGCAGTGAACAGAGGGAGGAGCAGTACTTC. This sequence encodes CASSEQREEQYF.

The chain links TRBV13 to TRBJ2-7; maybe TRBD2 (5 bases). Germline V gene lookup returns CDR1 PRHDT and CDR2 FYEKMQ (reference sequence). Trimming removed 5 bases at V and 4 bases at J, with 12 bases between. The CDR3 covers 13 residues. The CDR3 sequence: CASSPGKEYEQYF. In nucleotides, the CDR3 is TGTGCCAGCAGCCCGGGGAAGGAATACGAGCAGTACTTC.

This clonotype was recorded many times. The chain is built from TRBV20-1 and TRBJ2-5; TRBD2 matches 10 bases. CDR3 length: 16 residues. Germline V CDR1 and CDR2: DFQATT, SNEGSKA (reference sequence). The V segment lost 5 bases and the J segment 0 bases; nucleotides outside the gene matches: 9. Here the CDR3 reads CSAQGLLAGYQETQYF. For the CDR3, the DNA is TGCAGTGCTCAGGGCTTACTAGCGGGGTACCAAGAGACCCAGTACTTC.

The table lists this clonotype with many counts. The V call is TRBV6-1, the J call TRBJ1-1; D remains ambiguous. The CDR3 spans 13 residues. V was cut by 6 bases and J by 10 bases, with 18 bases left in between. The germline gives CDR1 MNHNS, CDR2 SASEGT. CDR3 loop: CASSEFVERGAFF. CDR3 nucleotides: TGTGCCAGCAGCGAATTTGTCGAGCGCGGAGCTTTCTTT.

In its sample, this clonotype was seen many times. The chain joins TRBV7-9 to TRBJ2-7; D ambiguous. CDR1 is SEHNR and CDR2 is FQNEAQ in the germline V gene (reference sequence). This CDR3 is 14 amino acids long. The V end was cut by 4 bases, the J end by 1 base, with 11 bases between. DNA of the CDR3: TGTGCCAGCAGCTCCCAGGAGACTTCCTACGAGCAGTACTTC. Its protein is CASSSQETSYEQYF.

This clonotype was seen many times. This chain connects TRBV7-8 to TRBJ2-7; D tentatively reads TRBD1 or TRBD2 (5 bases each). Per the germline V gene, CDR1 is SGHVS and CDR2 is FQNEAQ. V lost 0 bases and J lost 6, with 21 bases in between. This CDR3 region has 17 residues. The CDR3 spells CASSLALGVTGGGEQYF. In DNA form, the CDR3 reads TGTGCCAGCAGCTTAGCGTTAGGGGTCACAGGAGGAGGCGAGCAGTACTTC.

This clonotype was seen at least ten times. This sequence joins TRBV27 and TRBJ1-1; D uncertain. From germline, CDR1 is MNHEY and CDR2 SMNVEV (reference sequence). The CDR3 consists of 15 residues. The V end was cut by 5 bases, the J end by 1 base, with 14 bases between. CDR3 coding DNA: TGTGCCAGCAGTCCACGCCCCGGCGGGAACACTGAAGCTTTCTTT. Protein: CASSPRPGGNTEAFF.

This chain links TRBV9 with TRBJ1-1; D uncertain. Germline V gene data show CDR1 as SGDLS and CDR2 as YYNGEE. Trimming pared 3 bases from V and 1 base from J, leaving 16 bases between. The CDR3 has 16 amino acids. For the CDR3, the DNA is TGTGCCAGCAGCGCTTTATTTAGGGTAGAGAACACTGAAGCTTTCTTT. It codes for CASSALFRVENTEAFF.